This T cell receptor (beta chain) was observed in a study of identical twins. This clonotype appeared a few times. The CDR3 is 14 residues long. Trimming stripped 6 bases from V and 5 bases from J, with 19 bases between. Per the germline V gene, CDR1 is DFQATT and CDR2 is SNEGSKA (reference sequence). MiXCR, applied by TCRdb to the 5' RACE reads, yields one record per CDR3 protein. Of 510,000 or so distinct CDR3 sequences in the sample, nearly 15% were seen once. The sample was also reused in another study, on yellow fever vaccine responses in identical twins.

The receptor was isolated from a woman aged 18-35 years in good health. Sample: CD4+ T cells sorted from blood. V and J are TRBV20-1 and TRBJ2-5, with D possibly being TRBD1 (5 bases). The CDR3 loop is CSAAPAGSAETQYF. DNA for the CDR3: TGCAGTGCCGCCCCAGCAGGGTCGGCCGAGACCCAGTACTTC.